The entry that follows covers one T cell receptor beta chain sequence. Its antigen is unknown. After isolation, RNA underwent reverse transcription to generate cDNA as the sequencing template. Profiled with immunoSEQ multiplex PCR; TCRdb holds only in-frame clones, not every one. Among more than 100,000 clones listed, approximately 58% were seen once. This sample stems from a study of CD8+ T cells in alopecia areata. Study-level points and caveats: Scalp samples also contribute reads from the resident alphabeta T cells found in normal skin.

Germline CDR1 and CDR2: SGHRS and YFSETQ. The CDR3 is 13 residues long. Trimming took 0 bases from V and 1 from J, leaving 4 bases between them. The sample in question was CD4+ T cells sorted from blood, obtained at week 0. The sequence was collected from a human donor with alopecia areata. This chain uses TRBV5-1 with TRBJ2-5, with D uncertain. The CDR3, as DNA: TGCGCCAGCAGCTTGGCGGTCCAAGAGACCCAGTACTTC. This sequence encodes CASSLAVQETQYF.